This T cell receptor (beta chain) was found in a study of cytomegalovirus exposure and HLA in healthy donors (dated by TCRdb to 2015 to 2018). With respect to the entire study: A later analysis indicated that the 95 to 150 validation repertoires were generated on the platform also employed for the 666 repertoires of the first cohort. The study aimed to test whether cataloging public T cell receptors could reveal signatures of past pathogen exposure. In addition to the first cohort of roughly 700 subjects, a separate validation cohort of 130 or so different subjects was used. High-throughput TCR immunosequencing, statistical association of individual TCRs with disease status, and machine learning were combined to predict cytomegalovirus infection status.

Its CDR3 holds 14 amino acids, cysteine through phenylalanine. Of the read, only the CDR3 DNA is kept; its 42 bases are in frame from base 1. Trimming removed 6 bases from V and 5 bases from J, leaving 15 bases between the germline ends. Via the germline V gene, CDR1 is MDHEN and CDR2 SYDVKM. Here is what the overall study found, with its caveats: The classifier was reported to diagnose cytomegalovirus status with high specificity and sensitivity in both the original cohort and the validation cohort. A few of the identified cytomegalovirus-associated TCR beta chains were confirmed in vitro to be specific for cytomegalovirus antigens. According to the authors, the approach could potentially be generalized to other disease states and immunological phenotypes. The validation cohort had no HLA typing available for a later analysis, so co-occurrence within that cohort was assessed over all 120 or so repertoires. A total of 150 or so TCR beta chains were listed by the study as associated with cytomegalovirus. A later analysis found that TCRs clustered in the first cohort also tended to co-occur in the roughly 120 validation repertoires, with approximately 94% of cluster scores above 0. While some public TCRs were present in many individuals, most TCR sequences turned up only very rarely across donors.

For this clone: Its target antigen remains unknown. The input lacks base qualities; no much larger clone sits a single base away.

Preparation of the library involved the immunoSEQ multiplex PCR assay. In the source study's methods: A statistical classification framework was built to diagnose cytomegalovirus status from the catalog of TCR beta chain sequences. What TCRdb holds here is the immuneACCESS table cut down to in-frame rearrangements. Part of the clones is not present; checked against another copy, under half of the missing clones reflect an unresolved V gene, and the others are unexplained. V and J calls and clone size are copied from that table; D and trimming were computed from the DNA. This sample comprises about 220,000 clones, around nine tenths of them detected only once. The top ten constitute over 2.5% of the sample. The donors were included in the validation cohort of 100 to 150 subjects, a group kept apart from the roughly 670-subject first cohort.

Material: PBMCs. This TCR came from a woman between 18 and 29 years old in good health and CMV-seronegative. In this chain, TRBV28 is recombined with TRBJ2-3; D gene: possibly TRBD1, on 6 matching bases. CDR3 region: CASSEVQGVDTQYF. The DNA is as follows: TGTGCCAGCAGCGAGGTACAGGGTGTAGATACGCAGTATTTT.